This TCR beta chain comes out of a study of vaccination and CD4 T cells after COVID-19. Study overall: Post-COVID draws followed diagnosis by a median around 100 days (range 35 to 161).

Regarding this clonotype: The antigen is unknown.

Documented time point: late sampling 161 to 241 days after vaccination in a few convalescent patients. Treatment meaning: approximately nine-day PBMC culture with coronavirus spike peptide pools or control peptides (ViraFEST assay). The authors swapped half the medium for fresh IL-2 medium on days 3 and 7. Oncomine TCR Beta short-read sequencing was applied to DNA from cultured CD4+ T cells. TCRdb fed the PCR reads into MiXCR, producing one record per CDR3 protein. The sample lists more than 20,000 distinct CDR3 sequences; around two fifths were seen once. The CDR3 spans 14 residues. V was pared by 6 bases and J by 13 bases, with 19 bases between. Germline lookup yields CDR1 MNHEY and CDR2 SVGEGT.

The TCR sequence derives from a human donor who had recovered from COVID-19. The input for sequencing was CD4+ T cells from blood, cultured in vitro, taken about 7 months after SARS-CoV-2 vaccination. This chain joins TRBV6-2 or TRBV6-3 and TRBJ1-6; no firm D call. This CDR3 reads CASSRQAASGPLHF. The DNA of the CDR3 is TGTGCCAGCAGCCGCCAGGCCGCCTCGGGGCCCCTCCACTTT.